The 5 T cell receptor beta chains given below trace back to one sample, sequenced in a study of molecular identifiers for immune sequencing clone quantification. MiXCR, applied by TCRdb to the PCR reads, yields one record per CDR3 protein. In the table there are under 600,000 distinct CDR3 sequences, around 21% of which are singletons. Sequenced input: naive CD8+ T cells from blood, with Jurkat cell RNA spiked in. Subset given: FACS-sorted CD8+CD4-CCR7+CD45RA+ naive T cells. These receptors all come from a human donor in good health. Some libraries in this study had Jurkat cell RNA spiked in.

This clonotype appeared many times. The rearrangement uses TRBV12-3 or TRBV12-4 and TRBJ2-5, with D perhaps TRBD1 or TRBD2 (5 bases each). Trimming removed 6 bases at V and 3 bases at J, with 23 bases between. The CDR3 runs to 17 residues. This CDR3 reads CASRMLGWGSGKETQYF. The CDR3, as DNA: TGTGCCAGCAGAATGTTAGGCTGGGGCTCGGGAAAAGAGACCCAGTACTTC.

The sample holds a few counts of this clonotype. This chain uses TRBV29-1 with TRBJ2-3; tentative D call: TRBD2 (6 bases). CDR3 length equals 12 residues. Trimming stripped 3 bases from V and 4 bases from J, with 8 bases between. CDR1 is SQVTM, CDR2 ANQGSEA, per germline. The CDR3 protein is CSVDGDSDTQYF. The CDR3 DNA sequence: TGCAGCGTTGACGGGGACTCAGATACGCAGTATTTT.

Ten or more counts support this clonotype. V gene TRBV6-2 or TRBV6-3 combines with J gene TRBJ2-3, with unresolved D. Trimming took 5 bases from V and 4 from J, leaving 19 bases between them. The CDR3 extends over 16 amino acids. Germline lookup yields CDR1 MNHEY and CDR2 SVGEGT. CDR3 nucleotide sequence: TGTGCCAGCAGTCCTAGTCCCGGGCCCACCTCAGATACGCAGTATTTT. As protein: CASSPSPGPTSDTQYF.

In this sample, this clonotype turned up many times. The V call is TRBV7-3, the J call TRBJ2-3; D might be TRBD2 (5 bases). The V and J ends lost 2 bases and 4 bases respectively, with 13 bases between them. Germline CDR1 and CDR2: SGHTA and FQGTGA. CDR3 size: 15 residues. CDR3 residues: CASSLYHRDPDTQYF. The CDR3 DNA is TGTGCCAGCAGCTTATATCATCGGGATCCAGATACGCAGTATTTT.

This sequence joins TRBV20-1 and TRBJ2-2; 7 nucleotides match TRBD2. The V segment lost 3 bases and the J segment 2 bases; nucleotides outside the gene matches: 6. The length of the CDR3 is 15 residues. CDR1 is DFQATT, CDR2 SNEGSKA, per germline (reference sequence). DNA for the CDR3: TGCAGTGCTAGGCCCCGGGACTACAACACCGGGGAGCTGTTTTTT. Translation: CSARPRDYNTGELFF.